This T cell receptor (beta chain) was observed in a study of T cells after yellow fever vaccination. Germline-derived CDR1 and CDR2 are MNHEY and SVGAGI. V shed 2 bases and J shed 1 base, with 7 bases lying between them. The CDR3 length is 14 residues. This clonotype showed up many times. What it recognizes is unknown. Study-wide findings and caveats: The secondary response showed a weaker magnitude and a faster peak, day 5 versus 15. Shared CD4/CD8 clonotypes were a small share, likely from convergent recombination. Contaminants from the bulk population, in the form of abundant clonotypes, could be found in FACS-sorted repertoires.

Each CDR3 protein gets one entry after TCRdb re-called the 5' RACE reads with MiXCR. The profile covers approximately 93,000 distinct CDR3 sequences, with around 5.5% appearing a single time and about two fifths taken by the ten largest. The rearrangement links TRBV6-5 to TRBJ2-3, with D unclear. The clonotype originates from a man between 18 and 29 years old who received the YFV17D yellow fever vaccine. Sequencing was performed on CD8+ T cells sorted from PBMCs, taken 10 days after the yellow fever booster vaccination. The CDR3 loop reads CASSYGQGTDTQYF. CDR3 bases: TGTGCCAGCAGTTACGGGCAGGGCACAGATACGCAGTATTTT.